A selection of T cell receptor beta chains follows, all from one sample in a study of blood T cell repertoires in COVID-19. Clones were sequenced by immunoSEQ multiplex PCR, and TCRdb holds only the in-frame ones, with some missing. This table has about 380,000 clones, more than 75% appearing once. Sequenced: peripheral blood. Receptors were obtained from a human donor with acute or convalescent COVID-19. The donor label of this sample is uncertain. Each CDR3 is given with its conserved first and last residue. D genes are given only for firm matches. A clone size is listed for some rows: how often the clone was seen (once, few, many), or a class if it is expanded.

clone_size	j_call	d_call	v_call	cdr3_aa	cdr3_nt
NA	TRBJ1-1	TRBD1	TRBV24-1	CATSDSQGGGTEAFF	TGTGCCACCAGTGATTCTCAAGGGGGCGGCACTGAAGCTTTCTTT
NA	TRBJ2-1	NA	TRBV5-1	CASSLLDLSYNEQFF	TGCGCCAGCAGCCTGCTTGACTTATCCTACAATGAGCAGTTCTTC
NA	TRBJ2-5	NA	TRBV5-8	CASSLGLATSGTQYF	TGTGCCAGCAGCTTGGGGTTGGCGACAAGCGGGACCCAGTACTTC
few	TRBJ1-4	TRBD1	TRBV4-1	CASSQGQGAGANEKLFF	TGCGCCAGCAGCCAAGGACAGGGGGCCGGCGCTAATGAAAAACTGTTTTTT
few	TRBJ1-1	NA	TRBV18	CASSLNAGLETEAFF	TGTGCCAGCTCATTAAACGCCGGGTTAGAAACTGAAGCTTTCTTT
NA	TRBJ2-1	TRBD1	TRBV4-1	CASSQDTYRGRLNEQFF	TGCGCCAGCAGCCAAGATACCTACAGGGGACGACTCAATGAGCAGTTCTTC
NA	TRBJ2-3	NA	TRBV4-1	CASSPLASADTQYF	TGCGCCAGCAGCCCGCTAGCGTCCGCAGATACGCAGTATTTT
NA	TRBJ2-1	TRBD1	TRBV4-2	CASSSRQGEGYEQFF	TGTGCCAGCAGCTCGAGACAGGGGGAGGGTTATGAGCAGTTCTTC
NA	TRBJ1-5	TRBD1	TRBV27	CASSLYPLGQADQPQHF	TGTGCCAGCAGTTTATATCCCCTCGGACAGGCTGATCAGCCCCAGCATTTT
NA	TRBJ2-7	NA	TRBV15	CATSTGFYEQYF	TGTGCCACCAGTACCGGTTTCTACGAGCAGTACTTC
NA	TRBJ1-4	TRBD1	TRBV4-2	CASSQDAQGVEKLFF	TGTGCCAGCAGCCAAGACGCACAGGGGGTTGAAAAACTGTTTTTT
NA	TRBJ1-1	NA	TRBV5-1	CASSFAGNTEAFF	TGCGCCAGCAGCTTCGCGGGTAACACTGAAGCTTTCTTT
NA	TRBJ1-2	TRBD1	TRBV29-1	CSVRTGTYGYTF	TGCAGCGTTAGGACAGGGACCTATGGCTACACCTTC
NA	TRBJ2-7	TRBD2	TRBV7-9	CASSLEAGDYEQYF	TGTGCCAGCAGCTTAGAGGCGGGGGACTACGAGCAGTACTTC
NA	TRBJ2-7	TRBD1	TRBV6-5	CASSPAGTGGVEQYF	TGTGCCAGCAGCCCCGCCGGGACAGGGGGCGTCGAGCAGTACTTC
NA	TRBJ1-2	NA	TRBV6-5	CASSYRGYGYTF	TGTGCCAGCAGTTATAGGGGCTATGGCTACACCTTC
NA	TRBJ2-1	TRBD1	TRBV7-2	CASSSRQGSNEQFF	TGTGCCAGCAGCTCCAGACAGGGTAGCAATGAGCAGTTCTTC
NA	TRBJ1-2	NA	TRBV5-5	CASSGQFYGYTF	TGTGCCAGCAGTGGACAGTTTTATGGCTACACCTTC
NA	TRBJ1-2	TRBD1	TRBV5-1	CASSPGTVRYGYTF	TGCGCCAGCAGCCCCGGGACAGTACGCTATGGCTACACCTTC
NA	TRBJ1-5	NA	TRBV19	CASSIVVRVRQPQHF	TGTGCCAGTAGTATAGTGGTCAGGGTCCGGCAGCCCCAGCATTTT
NA	TRBJ1-1	NA	TRBV5-1	CASSPPGGTEAFF	TGCGCCAGCAGCCCCCCGGGGGGCACTGAAGCTTTCTTT
NA	TRBJ2-2	TRBD1	TRBV9	CASRAGGTTTGELFF	TGTGCCAGCAGAGCAGGGGGAACAACCACCGGGGAGCTGTTTTTT
many	TRBJ1-2	TRBD1	TRBV5-1	CASSSGQVHGYTF	TGCGCCAGCAGCTCCGGACAGGTGCATGGCTACACCTTC
once	TRBJ2-1	TRBD2	TRBV18	CASSEGSGRASYNEQFF	TGTGCCAGCTCGGAGGGTAGCGGGAGGGCCTCCTACAATGAGCAGTTCTTC
NA	TRBJ2-4	TRBD2	TRBV11-2	CASSLVSSGSKNIQYF	TGTGCCAGCAGCTTAGTTTCTAGCGGGAGTAAGAACATTCAGTACTTC
NA	TRBJ2-6	NA	TRBV5-4	CASSYPPTVSGANVLTF	TGTGCCAGCAGCTACCCACCCACAGTCTCTGGGGCCAACGTCCTGACTTTC
NA	TRBJ2-1	NA	TRBV7-9	CASSSLGVLDYNEQFF	TGTGCCAGCAGCTCCCTGGGCGTATTAGATTACAATGAGCAGTTCTTC
NA	TRBJ2-3	TRBD1	TRBV29-1	CSVGQAGNTQYF	TGCAGCGTCGGACAGGCAGGGAATACGCAGTATTTT
NA	TRBJ2-7	NA	TRBV9	CASSVGGDGIYEQYF	TGTGCCAGCAGCGTAGGGGGGGACGGAATATACGAGCAGTACTTC
NA	TRBJ1-1	NA	TRBV2	CASSEVGGGVPEAFF	TGTGCCAGCAGTGAAGTAGGAGGAGGCGTCCCTGAAGCTTTCTTT
NA	TRBJ1-2	NA	TRBV3-1/TRBV3-2	CASSQQDYGYTF	TGTGCCAGCAGCCAGCAGGACTATGGCTACACCTTC
once	TRBJ1-4	NA	TRBV6-5	CASSRVISEKLFF	TGTGCCAGCAGCAGGGTTATTAGTGAAAAACTGTTTTTT
NA	TRBJ2-6	TRBD1	TRBV5-1	CASSSDRGAGANVLTF	TGCGCCAGCAGCAGTGACAGGGGTGCTGGGGCCAACGTCCTGACTTTC
NA	TRBJ1-1	NA	TRBV19	CASKVLRDTEAFF	TGTGCCAGTAAAGTCCTGAGAGACACTGAAGCTTTCTTT
NA	TRBJ1-1	TRBD1	TRBV18	CASSPMQGVELAEAFF	TGTGCCAGCTCACCGATGCAGGGGGTGGAGTTGGCTGAAGCTTTCTTT
NA	TRBJ1-2	TRBD1	TRBV28	CASTSDGTGQNYGYTF	TGTGCCAGCACCTCTGACGGGACAGGCCAGAACTATGGCTACACCTTC
NA	TRBJ1-2	NA	TRBV28	CASREQLANYGYTF	TGTGCCAGCAGGGAGCAACTAGCTAACTATGGCTACACCTTC